This is a list of T cell receptor beta chains from one sample in a study of CD8 T cells in Susac syndrome. MiXCR, applied by TCRdb to the immunoSEQ multiplex PCR reads, yields one record per CDR3 protein. The table has some 150,000 distinct CDR3 sequences, 90% to 96% seen once; the top ten hold about 0.08%. Sequencing was carried out using CD4+ T cells from PBMCs. These receptors all come from a human donor with Susac syndrome. The CDR3 runs from the conserved cysteine through the conserved F or W. The D gene is left open where the match is weak.

>TRBJ2-7|TRBD1|TRBV20-1
TGCAGTGCCCCAGACAGGGGGAACGAGCAGTACTTC
CSAPDRGNEQYF
>TRBJ1-5|NA|TRBV29-1
TGCAGCGTTGCAGGGGTCGACAATCAGCCCCAGCATTTT
CSVAGVDNQPQHF
>TRBJ2-5|TRBD2|TRBV5-6
TGTGCCAGCAGCACAAAGATCGGGACTAGGACCCAAGAGACCCAGTACTTC
CASSTKIGTRTQETQYF
>TRBJ2-1|NA|TRBV20-1
TGCAGTGCTAGGGGAACAGGGAGCTCCTACAATGAGCAGTTCTTC
CSARGTGSSYNEQFF
>TRBJ1-5|NA|TRBV18
TGTGCCAGCTCACCAGAACAAAGGGACGTTTGGAGCAATCAGCCCCAGCATTTT
CASSPEQRDVWSNQPQHF
>TRBJ1-1|NA|TRBV14
TGTGCCAGCAGCCAAGCCGGGTCCGCAGGAGCTTTCTTT
CASSQAGSAGAFF
>TRBJ1-2|NA|TRBV5-1
TGCGCCACGGCCGGCGGCACTTCTAACTATGGCTACACCTTC
CATAGGTSNYGYTF
>TRBJ2-4|TRBD2|TRBV5-1
TGCGCCAGCAGCTTGGAGCTAGCGGAAAACATTCAGTACTTC
CASSLELAENIQYF
>TRBJ2-5|NA|TRBV5-1
TGCGCCAGCAGCCCGGCCGGGGACCGGCAAGAGACCCAGTACTTC
CASSPAGDRQETQYF
>TRBJ2-1|NA|TRBV29-1
TGCAGCGTTGGGAAGGGGTCCTACAATGAGCAGTTCTTC
CSVGKGSYNEQFF
>TRBJ2-2|NA|TRBV7-9
TGTGCCAGCAGATCCACTCGTGGCACCGGGGAGCTGTTTTTT
CASRSTRGTGELFF
>TRBJ1-3|NA|TRBV15
TGTGCCACCAGCAGAGATAAGGGACAAGGAAACACCATATATTTT
CATSRDKGQGNTIYF
>TRBJ2-5|TRBD1|TRBV5-5
TGTGCCAGCAGACCAGGGGGCGGAAAGGAGACCCAGTACTTC
CASRPGGGKETQYF
>TRBJ2-2|NA|TRBV2
TGTGCCAGCAGGGAGCGCCTCAACACCGGGGAGCTGTTTTTT
CASRERLNTGELFF
>TRBJ1-2|NA|TRBV3-1
TGTGCCACCCTCGGGCACGACTATGGCTACACCTTC
CATLGHDYGYTF
>TRBJ1-5|NA|TRBV7-9
TGTGCCAGCAGCGTTGGGTCTTATCAGCCCCAGCATTTT
CASSVGSYQPQHF
>TRBJ2-7|NA|TRBV29-1
TGCAGCGTTGGATTCGGATCATACGAGCAGTACTTC
CSVGFGSYEQYF
>TRBJ2-7|NA|TRBV11-1
TGTGCCAGCAGCCCCCTTGGTCGCGGGACAGCCTCCTACGAGCAGTACTTC
CASSPLGRGTASYEQYF
>TRBJ2-3|TRBD2|TRBV12-3/TRBV12-4
TGTGCCAGCAGTTTCGGCGGGCGGGGGTCGCAGTATTTT
CASSFGGRGSQYF
>TRBJ2-6|NA|TRBV20-1
TGCAGTGCTAGAGCTCCCGGGGCTGGGGCCAACGTCCTGACTTTC
CSARAPGAGANVLTF
>TRBJ2-3|NA|TRBV29-1
TGCAGCGCTAGGACAGGGACTACTAGCACAGATACGCAGTATTTT
CSARTGTTSTDTQYF
>TRBJ2-3|TRBD2|TRBV4-1
TGCGCCAGCAGCCAAGTGACTAGCCGGAGCACAGATACGCAGTATTTT
CASSQVTSRSTDTQYF
>TRBJ2-7|NA|TRBV29-1
TGCAGCGTTGCGGGTCCTCCTCCGGGCGAGCAGTACTTC
CSVAGPPPGEQYF
>TRBJ2-1|TRBD1|TRBV24-1
TGTGCCACCAGTGAACCCTGGACAGGGGACGGCTCCTACAATGAGCAGTTCTTC
CATSEPWTGDGSYNEQFF
>TRBJ2-2|TRBD2|TRBV11-3
TGTGCCAGCAGCTGGGGACTACCGAACACCGGGGAGCTGTTTTTT
CASSWGLPNTGELFF
>TRBJ1-5|TRBD1|TRBV28
TGTGCCAGCACAGTGGGACAGGGACATCAGCCCCAGCATTTT
CASTVGQGHQPQHF
>TRBJ2-5|NA|TRBV28
TGTGCCAGCAGCCTACCTGCGGCTTATCAAGAGACCCAGTACTTC
CASSLPAAYQETQYF
>TRBJ1-6|NA|TRBV12-3/TRBV12-4
TGTGCCAGCAGTACCAAATCCTCCTATAATTCACCCCTCCACTTT
CASSTKSSYNSPLHF
>TRBJ2-5|NA|TRBV20-1
TGCAGTGCTAGTCGAGGAGGAGAGACCCAGTACTTC
CSASRGGETQYF
>TRBJ2-7|NA|TRBV3-1
TGTGCCAGCAGCCATAGGGGTCCCTACGAGCAGTACTTC
CASSHRGPYEQYF
>TRBJ2-1|TRBD2|TRBV3-1
TGTGCCAGCAGCCAAGAAGGTAGCGGGGGGATGAATGAGCAGTTCTTC
CASSQEGSGGMNEQFF
>TRBJ1-3|NA|TRBV29-1
TGCAGCGTTGGACAGATCTCTGGAAACACCATATATTTT
CSVGQISGNTIYF
>TRBJ1-2|NA|TRBV6-6
TGTGCCAGCTCCAACGGGAGGGATGGCTACACCTTC
CASSNGRDGYTF
>TRBJ2-3|TRBD2|TRBV9
TGTGCCAGCAGCGTAGGGGGACTAGCGGGGCGAGCAGATACGCAGTATTTT
CASSVGGLAGRADTQYF
>TRBJ1-1|TRBD1|TRBV29-1
TGCAGCATCGGATCCCCCTCGCCGACAGGGGCCAACACTGAAGCTTTCTTT
CSIGSPSPTGANTEAFF
>TRBJ1-1|TRBD1|TRBV9
TGTGCCAGCAGCGTAGAAGGGCAGGGGGCCACTGAAGCTTTCTTT
CASSVEGQGATEAFF
>TRBJ1-2|NA|TRBV6-2/TRBV6-3
TGTGCCAGCAGCCGTGAGGCGACTCTAACCGGCTACACCTTC
CASSREATLTGYTF
>TRBJ1-5|NA|TRBV2
TGTGCCAGCAGTGTTGAACTACAGGGTAATCAGCCCCAGCATTTT
CASSVELQGNQPQHF
>TRBJ2-7|NA|TRBV14
TGTGCCAGCAGCCAAGCCCAGGACCTAGGCGAGCAGTACTTC
CASSQAQDLGEQYF
>TRBJ1-1|NA|TRBV29-1
TGCAGCGTTGATAGCAGGGCCGACACTGAAGCTTTCTTT
CSVDSRADTEAFF
>TRBJ1-1|TRBD1|TRBV20-1
TGCAGTGCCCCTCCCCGACAGGGGGCGAGCGCTGAAGCTTTCTTT
CSAPPRQGASAEAFF
>TRBJ1-4|NA|TRBV6-6
TGTGCCAGCAGCCGGGACATAGCTAATGAAAAACTGTTTTTT
CASSRDIANEKLFF
>TRBJ2-4|NA|TRBV4-2
TGTGCCAGCAGCCAAACACCGGGCATTCAGTACTTC
CASSQTPGIQYF
>TRBJ2-7|TRBD1|TRBV20-1
TGCAGTGCTCATGGGACAGGAGACTACGAGCAGTACTTC
CSAHGTGDYEQYF
>TRBJ1-2|NA|TRBV28
TGTGCCAGCAGTTTGAGAAGAACAGGCGATGGCTACACCTTC
CASSLRRTGDGYTF
>TRBJ2-1|NA|TRBV2
TGTGCCAGCAGTGAACTGAGAGAAATCAACAATGAGCAGTTCTTC
CASSELREINNEQFF
>TRBJ1-3|TRBD1|TRBV3-1
TGTGCCAGCAGCCGCGGACAGGGCCCAGGAAACACCATATATTTT
CASSRGQGPGNTIYF
>TRBJ2-6|NA|TRBV28
TGTGCCAGCGGGACACCTCGGAGCTCTGGGGCCAACGTCCTGACTTTC
CASGTPRSSGANVLTF